The 20 T cell receptor beta chains below come from one sample, sequenced in a study of identical twins. TCRdb reanalysed the 5' RACE reads using MiXCR and keeps one entry per CDR3 protein. The repertoire holds 700,000 or so distinct CDR3 sequences, with roughly 20% as singletons. This same sample was also taken into another study, of T cells expressing NK-cell markers.

Sequenced input: PBMCs. All receptors come from a woman aged 18-29 years in good health.

This clonotype was seen a handful of times. J is TRBJ2-7 and V is TRBV20-1; 9 bases match TRBD2. Trimming removed 2 bases from V and 2 bases from J; junction bases left unmatched: 10. From germline, CDR1 is DFQATT and CDR2 SNEGSKA (reference sequence). CDR3 size: 16 residues. CDR3 sequence: CSARPHSGGSPYEQYF. The DNA for the CDR3 is TGCAGTGCTAGACCCCATAGCGGGGGCTCTCCCTACGAGCAGTACTTC.

This clonotype has at least ten counts. The rearrangement uses TRBV29-1 and TRBJ2-3; 8 nucleotides line up with TRBD2. CDR3 length: 15 residues. CDR1 and CDR2 (germline): SQVTM, ANQGSEA. V was pared by 6 bases and J by 2 bases, with 10 bases of the junction left unmatched. CDR3 region: CSVGARSGDTDTQYF. CDR3 DNA sequence: TGCAGCGTCGGGGCCCGTAGCGGGGACACAGATACGCAGTATTTT.

This chain connects TRBV7-2 to TRBJ2-5, with 7 bases aligning to TRBD2. Trimming removed 5 bases from V and 7 bases from J; junction bases left unmatched: 10. The germline V gene encodes CDR1 SGHTA and CDR2 FQGNSA. The CDR3 is 14 residues long. The CDR3 nucleotides are TGTGCCAGCAGCCCTAGTAGGCGGGGGTTGACCCAGTACTTC. Protein: CASSPSRRGLTQYF.

This rearrangement joins TRBV13 to TRBJ1-2; TRBD1 aligns across 7 bases. CDR3 length equals 17 residues. From germline, CDR1 is PRHDT and CDR2 FYEKMQ (reference sequence). The J segment lost 6 bases and the V segment lost 2 bases, leaving 15 bases of the junction unmatched. Here the CDR3 reads CASSLPLRDSFFHGYTF. The CDR3 coding sequence is TGTGCCAGCAGCTTACCACTCCGGGACAGCTTTTTCCATGGCTACACCTTC.

The chain has TRBV6-1 and TRBJ1-6; D gene uncertain. V was cut by 4 bases and J by 5 bases, with 18 bases left in between. The CDR3 runs to 17 residues. The V gene's germline CDR1 is MNHNS and CDR2 SASEGT. The CDR3 spells CASSVKRYAMHNSPLHF. The CDR3 nucleotides are TGTGCCAGCAGTGTAAAGAGATACGCTATGCATAATTCACCCCTCCACTTT.

This chain joins TRBV6-1 and TRBJ2-3; a possible D gene is TRBD1 (7 bases). Germline V CDR1 and CDR2: MNHNS, SASEGT. V was shortened by 5 bases and J by 4 bases, with 16 bases between the two germline ends. The CDR3 is 15 residues long. The CDR3 DNA sequence: TGTGCCAGCAGTAATTCAGGGGGGCGGGCAGATACGCAGTATTTT. This gives the protein CASSNSGGRADTQYF.

The genes are TRBV20-1 and TRBJ1-1; D possibly corresponds to TRBD1 (5 bases). The CDR3 extends over 14 amino acids. Germline values: CDR1 DFQATT, CDR2 SNEGSKA (reference sequence). Trimming stripped 2 bases from V and 8 bases from J, with 18 bases between. CDR3 in DNA: TGCAGTGCTAGACCTGACAGACCAGTATCCGAAGCTTTCTTT. Amino acids: CSARPDRPVSEAFF.

The rearrangement uses TRBV10-3 and TRBJ2-3; D perhaps matches TRBD1 (7 bases). Looked up from germline, CDR1 is ENHRY and CDR2 is SYGVKD. With 7 bases removed from V and 5 bases from J, the gap between germline ends came to 19 bases. CDR3 length: 15 residues. CDR3 DNA sequence: TGTGCCATCACCCCAGGGGGAGGTCAAAAAGATACGCAGTATTTT. This sequence encodes CAITPGGGQKDTQYF.

This clonotype came up a few times. This rearrangement joins TRBV6-1 to TRBJ2-1, with a possible D match to TRBD2 (6 bases). CDR3 length equals 14 residues. The germline V gene encodes CDR1 MNHNS and CDR2 SASEGT. V was pared by 7 bases and J by 0 bases, with 10 bases between. This CDR3 reads CASNGGSSYNEQFF. DNA of the CDR3: TGTGCCAGCAATGGGGGGAGCTCCTACAATGAGCAGTTCTTC.

This clonotype was recorded many times. The chain joins TRBV12-3 or TRBV12-4 to TRBJ2-5; D ambiguous. The CDR3 is 13 residues long. Deletions cut 7 bases from V and 5 bases from J, with 14 bases between. CDR3 nucleotide sequence: TGTGCCAGCACCCTAGGGTACGTGGAGACCCAGTACTTC. Translation gives CASTLGYVETQYF.

The chain has TRBV3-1 and TRBJ2-3; no clear D gene. Germline loops: CDR1 LGHDT, CDR2 YNNKEL (reference sequence). The length of the CDR3 is 12 residues. V dropped 4 bases and J dropped 5 bases, with 7 bases sitting between them. This CDR3 reads CASSRLGDTQYF. DNA for the CDR3: TGTGCCAGCAGCCGACTGGGAGATACGCAGTATTTT.

This clonotype was seen only a few times. V usage is TRBV7-2 and J usage is TRBJ1-1; possibly TRBD1 for D (6 bases). Germline CDR1 is SGHTA and CDR2 is FQGNSA. The CDR3 runs 14 residues. The V end was cut by 5 bases, the J end by 4 bases, with 14 bases between. CDR3 sequence: CASSPQGHGTEAFF. The CDR3 region has the DNA TGTGCCAGCAGCCCTCAGGGGCACGGCACTGAAGCTTTCTTT.

The rearrangement joins TRBV19 to TRBJ2-5; 8 bases agree with TRBD2. CDR3 length: 16 amino acids. Germline CDR1 reads LNHDA; CDR2 reads SQIVND (reference sequence). Trimming cost V 4 bases and J 0 bases; bases outside gene matches: 7. The CDR3 bases are TGTGCCAGTAGTACCGGACTAGCAGTGTACCAAGAGACCCAGTACTTC. It encodes CASSTGLAVYQETQYF.

This clonotype occurred many times. This rearrangement joins TRBV12-3 or TRBV12-4 to TRBJ1-4, with D tentatively TRBD1 (5 bases). This CDR3 comprises 14 residues. V lost 7 bases, J lost 4 bases, and 13 bases lay in between. CDR3 DNA: TGTGCCAGCACTTGGGGCAGACATAATGAAAAACTGTTTTTT. Translating it yields CASTWGRHNEKLFF.

The chain couples TRBV7-9 to TRBJ2-1; D is perhaps TRBD1 (6 bases). This CDR3 region has 14 residues. Germline V gives CDR1 SEHNR, CDR2 FQNEAQ (reference sequence). Trimming pared 5 bases from V and 8 bases from J, leaving 16 bases between. CDR3 nucleotides: TGTGCCAGCAGCCTTACACTACAGGGCGATGAGCAGTTCTTC. It encodes CASSLTLQGDEQFF.

The V and J genes are TRBV11-1 and TRBJ2-1; no reliable D call. The CDR3 is made up of 18 amino acids. V lost 4 bases, J lost 0 bases, and 19 bases lay in between. Germline values: CDR1 SGHAT, CDR2 FQDESV (reference sequence). CDR3 bases: TGTGCCAGCAGCTCGCTGGGCGGCGGATCCAGCTCCTACAATGAGCAGTTCTTC. Protein sequence: CASSSLGGGSSSYNEQFF.

The genes are TRBV12-3 or TRBV12-4 and TRBJ1-1; 8 bases match TRBD1. The CDR3 has 14 residues. Germline trimming cut 7 bases from V and 4 bases from J; bases unmatched to any gene: 8. The DNA of the CDR3 is TGTGCCAGCAATGCCAGGGGGCGGGCCACTGAAGCTTTCTTT. It is translated as CASNARGRATEAFF.

The J gene is TRBJ2-4, the V gene TRBV13; D ambiguous. Trimming took off 0 bases at V and 0 bases at J, with 6 bases between the two ends. The CDR3 is 15 residues long. Germline lookup yields CDR1 PRHDT and CDR2 FYEKMQ (reference sequence). CDR3 sequence (DNA): TGTGCCAGCAGCTTAGGAACTCTAGCCAAAAACATTCAGTACTTC. Its protein product is CASSLGTLAKNIQYF. Variable domain in full (rest from reference TRBV13 and TRBJ2-4): AAGVIQSPRHLIKEKRETATLKCYPIPRHDTVYWYQQGPGQDPQFLISFYEKMQSDKGSIPDRFSAQQFSDYHSELNMSSLELGDSALYFCASSLGTLAKNIQYFGAGTRLSVL.

J is TRBJ1-2 and V is TRBV7-9, with no clear D. This CDR3 has 14 amino acids. In germline, CDR1 is SEHNR, CDR2 FQNEAQ (reference sequence). The germline V and J ends were trimmed by 0 bases and 8 bases, with 13 bases remaining between them. The CDR3 DNA is TGTGCCAGCAGCTTAGCGCAGGAGTCCATGGGCTACACCTTC. Encoded protein: CASSLAQESMGYTF.

V and J are TRBV27 and TRBJ2-7; TRBD2 agrees at 9 bases. Germline CDR1 MNHEY, CDR2 SMNVEV (reference sequence). There are 14 residues in the CDR3. J was trimmed by 4 bases and V by 6 bases; bases with no gene match: 7. In DNA, the CDR3 is TGTGCCAGCAGCTTTAGCGGGAGTGCTTACGAGCAGTACTTC. It is translated as CASSFSGSAYEQYF.